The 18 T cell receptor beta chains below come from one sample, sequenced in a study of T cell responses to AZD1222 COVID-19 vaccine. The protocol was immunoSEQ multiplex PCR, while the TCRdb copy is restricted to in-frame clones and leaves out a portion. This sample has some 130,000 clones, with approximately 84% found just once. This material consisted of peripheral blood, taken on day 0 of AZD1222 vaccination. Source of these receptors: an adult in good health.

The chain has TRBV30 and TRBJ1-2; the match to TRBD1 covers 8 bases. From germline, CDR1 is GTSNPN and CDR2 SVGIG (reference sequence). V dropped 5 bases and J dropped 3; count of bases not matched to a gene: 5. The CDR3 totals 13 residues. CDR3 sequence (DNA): TGTGCCTGGGGACAGGACAGGGACTATGGCTACACCTTC. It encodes CAWGQDRDYGYTF.

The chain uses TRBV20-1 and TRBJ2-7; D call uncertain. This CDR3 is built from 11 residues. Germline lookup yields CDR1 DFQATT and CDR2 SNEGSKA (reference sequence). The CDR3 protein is CSPQNSYEQYF. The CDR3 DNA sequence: TGCAGCCCCCAGAACTCCTACGAGCAGTACTTC.

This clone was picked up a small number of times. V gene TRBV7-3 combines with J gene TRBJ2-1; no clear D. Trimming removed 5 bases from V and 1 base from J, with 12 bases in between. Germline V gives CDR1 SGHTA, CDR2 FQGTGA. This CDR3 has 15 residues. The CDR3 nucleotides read TGTGCCAGCAGCGATAAAGACGGGTCCTACAATGAGCAGTTCTTC. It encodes CASSDKDGSYNEQFF.

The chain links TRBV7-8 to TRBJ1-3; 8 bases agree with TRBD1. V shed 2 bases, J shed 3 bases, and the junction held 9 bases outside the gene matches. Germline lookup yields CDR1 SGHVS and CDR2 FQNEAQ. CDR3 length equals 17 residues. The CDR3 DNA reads TGTGCCAGCAGCTTAATCGGACAGGGAGGGTTTGGAAACACCATATATTTT. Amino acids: CASSLIGQGGFGNTIYF.

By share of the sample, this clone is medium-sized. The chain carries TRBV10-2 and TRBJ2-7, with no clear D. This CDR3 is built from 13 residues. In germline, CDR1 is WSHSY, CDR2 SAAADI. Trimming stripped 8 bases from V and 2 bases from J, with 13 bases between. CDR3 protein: CASLKTDTYEQYF. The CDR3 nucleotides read TGCGCCAGCCTGAAAACCGATACCTACGAGCAGTACTTC.

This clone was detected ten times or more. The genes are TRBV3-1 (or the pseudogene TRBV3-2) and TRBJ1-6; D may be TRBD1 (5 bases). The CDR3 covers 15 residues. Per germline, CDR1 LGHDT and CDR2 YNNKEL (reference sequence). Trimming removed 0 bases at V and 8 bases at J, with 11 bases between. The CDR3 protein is CASSQDGGTDSPLHF. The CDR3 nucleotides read TGTGCCAGCAGCCAAGATGGGGGGACCGATTCACCCCTCCACTTT.

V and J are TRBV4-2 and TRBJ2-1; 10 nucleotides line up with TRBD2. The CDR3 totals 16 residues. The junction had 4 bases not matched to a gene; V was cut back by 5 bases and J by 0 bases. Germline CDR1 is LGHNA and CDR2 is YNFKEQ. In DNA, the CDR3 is TGTGCCAGCAGCGGGTCTAGCGGGGGCTCCTACAATGAGCAGTTCTTC. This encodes CASSGSSGGSYNEQFF.

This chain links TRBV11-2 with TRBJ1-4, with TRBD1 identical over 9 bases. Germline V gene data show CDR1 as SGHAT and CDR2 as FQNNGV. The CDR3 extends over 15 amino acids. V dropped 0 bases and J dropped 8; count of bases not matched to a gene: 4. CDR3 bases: TGTGCCAGCAGCTTAGAGACAGGGGGGAGGGAAAAACTGTTTTTT. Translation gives CASSLETGGREKLFF.

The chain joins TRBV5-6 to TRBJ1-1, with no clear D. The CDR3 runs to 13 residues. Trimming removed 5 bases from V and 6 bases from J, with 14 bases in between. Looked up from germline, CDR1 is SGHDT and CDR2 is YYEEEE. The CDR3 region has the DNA TGTGCCAGCAGAGTCGCGGGGAAGGCTGAAGCTTTCTTT. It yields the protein CASRVAGKAEAFF.

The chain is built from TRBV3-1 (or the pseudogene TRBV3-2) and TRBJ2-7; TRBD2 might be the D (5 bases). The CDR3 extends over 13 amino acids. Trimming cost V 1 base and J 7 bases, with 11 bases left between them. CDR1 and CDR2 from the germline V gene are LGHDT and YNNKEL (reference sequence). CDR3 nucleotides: TGTGCCAGCAGCCAAGTCGTAGCGTATGAGCAGTACTTC. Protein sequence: CASSQVVAYEQYF.

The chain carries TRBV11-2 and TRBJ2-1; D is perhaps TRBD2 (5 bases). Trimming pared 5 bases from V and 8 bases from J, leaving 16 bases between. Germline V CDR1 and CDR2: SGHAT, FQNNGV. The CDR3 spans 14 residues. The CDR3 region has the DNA TGTGCCAGCAGCCCCCGGCGGGTACTCGATGAGCAGTTCTTC. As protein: CASSPRRVLDEQFF.

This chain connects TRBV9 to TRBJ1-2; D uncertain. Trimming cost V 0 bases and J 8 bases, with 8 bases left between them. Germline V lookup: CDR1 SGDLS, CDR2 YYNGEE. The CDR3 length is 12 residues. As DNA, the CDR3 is TGTGCCAGCAGCGTAGCGGCCTGGGGCTACACCTTC. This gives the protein CASSVAAWGYTF.

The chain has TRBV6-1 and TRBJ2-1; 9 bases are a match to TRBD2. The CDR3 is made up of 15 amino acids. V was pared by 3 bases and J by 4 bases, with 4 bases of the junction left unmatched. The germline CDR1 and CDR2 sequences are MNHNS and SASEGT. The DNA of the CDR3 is TGTGCCAGCAGTGAGGAGACTAGCGGTTACAATGAGCAGTTCTTC. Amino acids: CASSEETSGYNEQFF.

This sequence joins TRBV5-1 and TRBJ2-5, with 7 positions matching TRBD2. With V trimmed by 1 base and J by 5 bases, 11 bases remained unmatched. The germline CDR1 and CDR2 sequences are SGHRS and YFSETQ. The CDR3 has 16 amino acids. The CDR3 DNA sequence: TGCGCCAGCAGCTTGACGGGCGCGGGGGTCACCGAGACCCAGTACTTC. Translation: CASSLTGAGVTETQYF. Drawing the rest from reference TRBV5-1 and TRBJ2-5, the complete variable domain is KAGVTQTPRYLIKTRGQQVTLSCSPISGHRSVSWYQQTPGQGLQFLFEYFSETQRNKGNFPGRFSGRQFSNSRSEMNVSTLELGDSALYLCASSLTGAGVTETQYFGPGTRLLVL.

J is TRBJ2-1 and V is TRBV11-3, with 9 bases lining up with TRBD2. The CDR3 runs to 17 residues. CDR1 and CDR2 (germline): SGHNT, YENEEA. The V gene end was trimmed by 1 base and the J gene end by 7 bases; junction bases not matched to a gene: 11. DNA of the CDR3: TGTGCCAGCAGCTTAGGGGGTAGCGGGGGCGGAGCGAATGAGCAGTTCTTC. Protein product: CASSLGGSGGGANEQFF.

The CDR3 bases are TGTGCCACCAGCTACCGGGACAGGGGCTACGAGCAGTACTTC. Translated, it gives CATSYRDRGYEQYF. The chain employs TRBV15 and TRBJ2-7; 10 bases agree with TRBD1. The CDR3 sequence is 14 residues long. Germline CDR1 LNHNV, CDR2 YYDKDF (reference sequence). The V segment lost 5 bases and the J segment 3 bases; nucleotides outside the gene matches: 4.

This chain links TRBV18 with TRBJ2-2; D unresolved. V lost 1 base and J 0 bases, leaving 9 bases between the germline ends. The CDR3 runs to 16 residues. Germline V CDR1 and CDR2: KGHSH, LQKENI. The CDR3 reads CASSPRIGSNTGELFF. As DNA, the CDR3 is TGTGCCAGCTCACCACGGATAGGTTCGAACACCGGGGAGCTGTTTTTT.

CDR3 DNA: TGTGCCAGCAGTTACCGCGGCCGAGCCTACGAGCAGTACTTC. Its protein is CASSYRGRAYEQYF. The chain recombines TRBV6-6 with TRBJ2-7; D is unresolved. Between the trimmed V and J ends, which lost 2 bases and 2 bases, there was a span of 10 bases. Per the germline V gene, CDR1 is MNHNY and CDR2 is SVGAGI (reference sequence). CDR3 length: 14 residues.